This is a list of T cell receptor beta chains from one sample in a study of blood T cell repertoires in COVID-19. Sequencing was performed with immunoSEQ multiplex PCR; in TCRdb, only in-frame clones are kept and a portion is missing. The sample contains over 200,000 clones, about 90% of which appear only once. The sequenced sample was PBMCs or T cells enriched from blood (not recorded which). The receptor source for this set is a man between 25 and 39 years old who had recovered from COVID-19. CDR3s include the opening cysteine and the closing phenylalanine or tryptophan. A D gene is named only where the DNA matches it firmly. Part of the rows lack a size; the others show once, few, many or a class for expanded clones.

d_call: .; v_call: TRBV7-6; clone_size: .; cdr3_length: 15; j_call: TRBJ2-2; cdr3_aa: CASSSSEANTGELFF; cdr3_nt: TGTGCCAGCAGCTCCAGTGAGGCTAACACCGGGGAGCTGTTTTTT
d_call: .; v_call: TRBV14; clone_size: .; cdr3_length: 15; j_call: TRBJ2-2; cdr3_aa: CASSQAKTSTGELFF; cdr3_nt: TGTGCCAGCAGCCAAGCAAAAACATCCACCGGGGAGCTGTTTTTT
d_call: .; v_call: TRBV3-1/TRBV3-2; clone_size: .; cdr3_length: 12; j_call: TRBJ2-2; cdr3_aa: CASSLAGGELFF; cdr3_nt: TGTGCCAGCAGCCTCGCGGGCGGGGAGCTGTTTTTT
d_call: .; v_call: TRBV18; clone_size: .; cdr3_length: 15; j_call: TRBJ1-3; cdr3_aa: CASSPETGAGNTIYF; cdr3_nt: TGTGCCAGCTCACCCGAAACAGGAGCTGGAAACACCATATATTTT
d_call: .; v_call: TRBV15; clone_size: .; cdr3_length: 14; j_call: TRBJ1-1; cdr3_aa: CATSRDRQGTEAFF; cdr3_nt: TGTGCCACCAGCAGAGATAGGCAGGGCACTGAAGCTTTCTTT
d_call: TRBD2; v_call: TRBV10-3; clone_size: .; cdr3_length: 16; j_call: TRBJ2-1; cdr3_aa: CAIGASGGQTYNEQFF; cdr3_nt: TGTGCCATCGGTGCTAGCGGGGGCCAAACCTACAATGAGCAGTTCTTC
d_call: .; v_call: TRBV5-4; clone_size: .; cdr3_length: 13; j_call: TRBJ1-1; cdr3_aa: CASSSNRNTEAFF; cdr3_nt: TGTGCCAGCAGCAGCAACAGGAACACTGAAGCTTTCTTT
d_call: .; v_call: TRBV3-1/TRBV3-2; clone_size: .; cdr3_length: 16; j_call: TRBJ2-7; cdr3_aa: CASSQEGAEGTYEQYF; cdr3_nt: TGTGCCAGCAGCCAAGAAGGAGCGGAAGGCACCTACGAGCAGTACTTC
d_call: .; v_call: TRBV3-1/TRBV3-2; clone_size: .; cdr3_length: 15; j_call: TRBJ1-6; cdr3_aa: CASSPRTDMNSPLHF; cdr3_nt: TGTGCCAGCAGCCCTAGAACGGACATGAATTCACCCCTCCACTTT
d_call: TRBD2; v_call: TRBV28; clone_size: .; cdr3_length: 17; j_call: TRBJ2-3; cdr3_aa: CASSWGLAGGLTDTQYF; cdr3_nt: TGTGCCAGCAGTTGGGGACTAGCGGGAGGCCTCACAGATACGCAGTATTTT
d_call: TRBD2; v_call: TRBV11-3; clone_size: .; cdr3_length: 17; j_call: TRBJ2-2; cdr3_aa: CASSLGLAGVNTGELFF; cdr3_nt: TGTGCCAGCAGCTTAGGGCTAGCGGGAGTAAACACCGGGGAGCTGTTTTTT
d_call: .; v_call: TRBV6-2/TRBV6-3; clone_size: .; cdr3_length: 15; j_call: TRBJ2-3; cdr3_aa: CASSWRPGGTDTQYF; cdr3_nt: TGTGCCAGCAGTTGGAGACCCGGGGGTACAGATACGCAGTATTTT
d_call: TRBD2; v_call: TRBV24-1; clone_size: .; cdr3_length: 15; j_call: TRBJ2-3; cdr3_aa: CATSDRASGRDTQYF; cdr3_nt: TGTGCCACCAGTGATCGCGCTAGCGGGCGGGATACGCAGTATTTT
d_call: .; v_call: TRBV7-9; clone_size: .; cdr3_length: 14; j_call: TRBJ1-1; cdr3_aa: CATSTWDGGTEAFF; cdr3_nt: TGTGCCACTAGCACGTGGGACGGGGGCACTGAAGCTTTCTTT
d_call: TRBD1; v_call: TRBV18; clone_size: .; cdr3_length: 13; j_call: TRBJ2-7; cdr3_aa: CASSMGTGAEQYF; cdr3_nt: TGTGCCAGCTCAATGGGGACAGGTGCCGAGCAGTACTTC
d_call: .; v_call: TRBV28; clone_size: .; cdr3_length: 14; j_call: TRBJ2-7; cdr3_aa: CASSLAGAYREQYF; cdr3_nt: TGTGCCAGCAGTTTAGCGGGGGCTTACCGTGAGCAGTACTTC
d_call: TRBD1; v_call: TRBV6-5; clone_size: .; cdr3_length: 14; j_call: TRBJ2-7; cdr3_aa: CATWDRGPVYEQYF; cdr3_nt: TGTGCCACCTGGGACAGGGGGCCCGTCTACGAGCAGTACTTC
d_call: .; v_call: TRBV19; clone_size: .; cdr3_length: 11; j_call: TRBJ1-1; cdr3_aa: CASSTYTEAFF; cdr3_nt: TGTGCCAGTAGTACCTACACTGAAGCTTTCTTT
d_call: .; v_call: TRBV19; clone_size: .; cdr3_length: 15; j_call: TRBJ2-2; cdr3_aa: CASRPGALNTGELFF; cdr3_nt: TGTGCCAGCCGACCTGGGGCGTTGAACACCGGGGAGCTGTTTTTT
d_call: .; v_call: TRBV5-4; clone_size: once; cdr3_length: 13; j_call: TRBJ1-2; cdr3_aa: CASSLPGNYGYTF; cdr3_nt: TGTGCCAGCAGCTTGCCAGGGAACTATGGCTACACCTTC
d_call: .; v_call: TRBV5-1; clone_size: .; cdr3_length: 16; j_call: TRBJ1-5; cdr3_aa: CASSWGPGGLGQPQHF; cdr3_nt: TGCGCCAGCAGCTGGGGGCCGGGGGGCCTCGGTCAGCCCCAGCATTTT
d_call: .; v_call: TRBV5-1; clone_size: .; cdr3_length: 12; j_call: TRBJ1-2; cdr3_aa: CASSGGDYGYTF; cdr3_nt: TGCGCCAGCAGCGGGGGGGACTATGGCTACACCTTC
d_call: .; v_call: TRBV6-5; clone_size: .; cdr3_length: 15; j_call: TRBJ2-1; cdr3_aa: CASREPGLLYNEQFF; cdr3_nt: TGTGCCAGCAGGGAGCCGGGACTCCTTTACAATGAGCAGTTCTTC
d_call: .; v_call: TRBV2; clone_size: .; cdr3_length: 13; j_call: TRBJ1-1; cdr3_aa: CASSGGTGAEAFF; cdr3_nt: TGTGCCAGCAGTGGGGGGACTGGGGCAGAAGCTTTCTTT
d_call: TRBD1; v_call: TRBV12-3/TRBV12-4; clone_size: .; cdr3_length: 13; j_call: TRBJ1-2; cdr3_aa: CASRTDRGYGYTF; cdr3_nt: TGTGCCAGCAGGACGGACAGGGGCTATGGCTACACCTTC
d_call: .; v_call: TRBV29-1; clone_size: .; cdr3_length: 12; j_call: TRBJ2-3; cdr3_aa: CSVGAGTDTQYF; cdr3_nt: TGCAGCGTTGGGGCAGGCACAGATACGCAGTATTTT
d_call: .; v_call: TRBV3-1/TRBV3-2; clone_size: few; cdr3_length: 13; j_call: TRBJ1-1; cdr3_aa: CASSLAKTTEAFF; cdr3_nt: TGTGCCAGCAGCTTAGCGAAGACCACTGAAGCTTTCTTT
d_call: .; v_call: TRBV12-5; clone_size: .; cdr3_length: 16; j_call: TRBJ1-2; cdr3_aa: CASGLVRGSEGYGYTF; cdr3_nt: TGTGCTAGTGGTTTGGTTCGGGGTTCCGAGGGCTATGGCTACACCTTC
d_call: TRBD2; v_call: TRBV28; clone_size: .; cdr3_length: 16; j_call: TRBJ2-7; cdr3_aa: CASSAPSGAWVYEQYF; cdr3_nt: TGTGCCAGCAGCGCCCCGAGCGGGGCATGGGTCTACGAGCAGTACTTC
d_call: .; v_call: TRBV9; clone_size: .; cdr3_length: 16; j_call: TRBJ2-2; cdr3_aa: CASSVGTSGTPGELFF; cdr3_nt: TGTGCCAGCAGCGTAGGAACAAGCGGGACACCCGGGGAGCTGTTTTTT
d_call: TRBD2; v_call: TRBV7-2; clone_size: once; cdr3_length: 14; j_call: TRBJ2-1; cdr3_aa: CASDRGGRAAEQFF; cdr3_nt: TGTGCCAGCGATCGCGGCGGGAGGGCCGCTGAGCAGTTCTTC
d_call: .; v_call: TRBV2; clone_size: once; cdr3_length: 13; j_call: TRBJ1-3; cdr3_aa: CASRAFNGNTIYF; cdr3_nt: TGTGCCAGCAGAGCATTCAATGGAAACACCATATATTTT
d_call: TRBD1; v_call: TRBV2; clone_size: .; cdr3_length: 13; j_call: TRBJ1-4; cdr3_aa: CASSEAQTGGYTF; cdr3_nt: TGTGCCAGCAGTGAAGCTCAAACAGGGGGCTACACCTTT
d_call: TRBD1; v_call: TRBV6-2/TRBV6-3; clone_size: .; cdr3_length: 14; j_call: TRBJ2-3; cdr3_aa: CASSGGQVPDTQYF; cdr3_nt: TGTGCCAGCAGTGGGGGACAGGTTCCAGATACGCAGTATTTT